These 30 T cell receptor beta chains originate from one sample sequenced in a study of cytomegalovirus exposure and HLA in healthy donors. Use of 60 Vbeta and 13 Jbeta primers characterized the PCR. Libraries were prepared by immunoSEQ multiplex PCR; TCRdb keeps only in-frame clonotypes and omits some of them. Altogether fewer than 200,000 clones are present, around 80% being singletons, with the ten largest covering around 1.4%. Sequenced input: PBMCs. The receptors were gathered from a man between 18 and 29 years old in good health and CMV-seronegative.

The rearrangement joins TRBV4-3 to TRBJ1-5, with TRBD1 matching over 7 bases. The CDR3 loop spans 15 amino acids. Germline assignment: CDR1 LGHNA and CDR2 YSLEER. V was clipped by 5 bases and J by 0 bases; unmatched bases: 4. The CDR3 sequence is CASSATGDSNQPQHF. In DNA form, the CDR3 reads TGCGCCAGCAGCGCCACAGGGGATAGCAATCAGCCCCAGCATTTT.

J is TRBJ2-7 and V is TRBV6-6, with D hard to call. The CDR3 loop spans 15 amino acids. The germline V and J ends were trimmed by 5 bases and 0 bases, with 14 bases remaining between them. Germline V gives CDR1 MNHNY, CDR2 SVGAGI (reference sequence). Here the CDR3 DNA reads TGTGCCAGCAGTCCAATGGCGGCCCGCTCCTACGAGCAGTACTTC. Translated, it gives CASSPMAARSYEQYF.

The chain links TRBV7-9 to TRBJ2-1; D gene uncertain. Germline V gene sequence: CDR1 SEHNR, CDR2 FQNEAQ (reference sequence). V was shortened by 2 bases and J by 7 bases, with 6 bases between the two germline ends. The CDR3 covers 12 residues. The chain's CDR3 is CASSLIRNEQFF. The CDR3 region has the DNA TGTGCCAGCAGCTTAATCAGAAATGAGCAGTTCTTC.

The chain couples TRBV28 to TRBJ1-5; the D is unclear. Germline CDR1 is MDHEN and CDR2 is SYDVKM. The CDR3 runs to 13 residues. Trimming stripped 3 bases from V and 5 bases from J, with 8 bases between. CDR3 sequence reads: CASSFPYYQPQHF. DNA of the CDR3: TGTGCCAGCAGTTTCCCCTATTATCAGCCCCAGCATTTT.

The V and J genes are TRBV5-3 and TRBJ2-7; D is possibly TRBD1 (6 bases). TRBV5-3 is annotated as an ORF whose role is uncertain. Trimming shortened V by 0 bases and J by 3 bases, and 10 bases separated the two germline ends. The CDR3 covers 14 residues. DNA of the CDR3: TGTGCCAGAAGCTTGGCTGCCAGGGGCTACGAGCAGTACTTC. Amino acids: CARSLAARGYEQYF.

In nucleotides, the CDR3 is TGTGCCAGCAGCGTAGGCCGGGGGGGGGAGACCCAGTACTTC. It codes for CASSVGRGGETQYF. This sequence joins TRBV9 and TRBJ2-5; 8 nucleotides agree with TRBD2. The CDR3 is made up of 14 amino acids. Per germline, CDR1 SGDLS and CDR2 YYNGEE. J was trimmed by 5 bases and V by 0 bases; bases with no gene match: 3.

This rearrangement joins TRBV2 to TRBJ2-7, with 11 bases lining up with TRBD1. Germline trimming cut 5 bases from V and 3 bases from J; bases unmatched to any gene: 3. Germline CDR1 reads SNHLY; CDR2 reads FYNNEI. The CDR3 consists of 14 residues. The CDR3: CASSRDRGDYEQYF. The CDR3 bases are TGTGCCAGCAGTAGGGACAGGGGGGACTACGAGCAGTACTTC.

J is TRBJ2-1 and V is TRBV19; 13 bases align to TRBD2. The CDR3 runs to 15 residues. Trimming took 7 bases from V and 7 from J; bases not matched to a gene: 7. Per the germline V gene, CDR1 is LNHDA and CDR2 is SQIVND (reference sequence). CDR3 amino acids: CASKVLGLAGNEQFF. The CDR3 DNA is TGTGCCAGTAAAGTTTTGGGACTAGCGGGGAATGAGCAGTTCTTC.

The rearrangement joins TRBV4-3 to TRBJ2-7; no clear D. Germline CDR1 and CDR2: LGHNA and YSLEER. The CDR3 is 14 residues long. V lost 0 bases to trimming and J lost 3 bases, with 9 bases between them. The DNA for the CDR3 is TGCGCCAGCAGCCAAGATCGCGGCGACTACGAGCAGTACTTC. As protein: CASSQDRGDYEQYF.

As DNA, the CDR3 is TGTGCCAGTACCAAAAGGGAGTCCACGAACACCGGGGAGCTGTTTTTT. Translation gives CASTKRESTNTGELFF. This chain joins TRBV19 and TRBJ2-2; TRBD2 is a possible D gene (5 bases). V lost 7 bases and J lost 0, with 15 bases in between. The CDR3 is 16 residues long. Per the germline V gene, CDR1 is LNHDA and CDR2 is SQIVND (reference sequence).

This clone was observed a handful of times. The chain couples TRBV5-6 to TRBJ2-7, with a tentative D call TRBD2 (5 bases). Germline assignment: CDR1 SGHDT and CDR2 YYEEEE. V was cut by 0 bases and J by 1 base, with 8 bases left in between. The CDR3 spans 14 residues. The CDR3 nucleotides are TGTGCCAGCAGCTTGGCCGGGAATTCCTACGAGCAGTACTTC. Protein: CASSLAGNSYEQYF. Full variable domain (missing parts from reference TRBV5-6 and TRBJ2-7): DAGVTQSPTHLIKTRGQQVTLRCSPKSGHDTVSWYQQALGQGPQFIFQYYEEEERQRGNFPDRFSGHQFPNYSSELNVNALLLGDSALYLCASSLAGNSYEQYFGPGTRLTVT.

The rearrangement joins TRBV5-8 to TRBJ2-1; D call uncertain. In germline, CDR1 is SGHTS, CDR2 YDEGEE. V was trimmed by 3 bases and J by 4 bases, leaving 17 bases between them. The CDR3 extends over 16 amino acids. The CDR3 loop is CASSSLWAPRYNEQFF. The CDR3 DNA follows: TGTGCCAGCAGCTCCCTCTGGGCTCCCAGATACAATGAGCAGTTCTTC.

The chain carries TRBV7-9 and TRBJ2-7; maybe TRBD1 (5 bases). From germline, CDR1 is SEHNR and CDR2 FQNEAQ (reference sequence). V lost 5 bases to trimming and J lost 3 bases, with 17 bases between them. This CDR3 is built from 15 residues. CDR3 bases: TGTGCCAGCAGCGACCTTCTACAGGACAACTACGAGCAGTACTTC. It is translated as CASSDLLQDNYEQYF. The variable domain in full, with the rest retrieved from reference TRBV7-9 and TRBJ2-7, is DTGVSQNPRHKITKRGQNVTFRCDPISEHNRLYWYRQTLGQGPEFLTYFQNEAQLEKSRLLSDRFSAERPKGSFSTLEIQRTEQGDSAMYLCASSDLLQDNYEQYFGPGTRLTVT.

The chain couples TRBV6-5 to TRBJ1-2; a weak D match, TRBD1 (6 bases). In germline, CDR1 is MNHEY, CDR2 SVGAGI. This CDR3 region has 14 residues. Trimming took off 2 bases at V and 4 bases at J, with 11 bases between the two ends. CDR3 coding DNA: TGTGCCAGCAGTTACGACAGGCTTTCCTATGGCTACACCTTC. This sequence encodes CASSYDRLSYGYTF.

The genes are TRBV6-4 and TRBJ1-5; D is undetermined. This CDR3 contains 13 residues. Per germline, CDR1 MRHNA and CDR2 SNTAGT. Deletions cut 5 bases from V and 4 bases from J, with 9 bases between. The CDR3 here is CASSSEGNQPQHF. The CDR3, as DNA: TGTGCCAGCAGTTCGGAGGGAAATCAGCCCCAGCATTTT.

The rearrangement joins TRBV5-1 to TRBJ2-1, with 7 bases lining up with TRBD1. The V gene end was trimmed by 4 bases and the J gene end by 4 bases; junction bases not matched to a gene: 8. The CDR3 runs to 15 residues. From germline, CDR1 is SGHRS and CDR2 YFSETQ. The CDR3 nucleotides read TGCGCCAGCAGCCCGGGACAGACACCTTACAATGAGCAGTTCTTC. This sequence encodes CASSPGQTPYNEQFF.

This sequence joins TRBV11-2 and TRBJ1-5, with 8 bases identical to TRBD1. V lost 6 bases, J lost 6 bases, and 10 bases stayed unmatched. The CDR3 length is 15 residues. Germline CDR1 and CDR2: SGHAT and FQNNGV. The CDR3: CASSLTGGFGQPQHF. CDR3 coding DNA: TGTGCCAGCAGTCTCACAGGGGGGTTCGGTCAGCCCCAGCATTTT.

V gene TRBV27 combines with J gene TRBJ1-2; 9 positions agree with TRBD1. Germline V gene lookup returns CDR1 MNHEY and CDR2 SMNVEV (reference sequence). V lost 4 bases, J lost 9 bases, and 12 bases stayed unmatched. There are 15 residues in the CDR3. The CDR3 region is CASSSPLQGAISYTF. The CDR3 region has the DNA TGTGCCAGCAGTTCTCCACTACAGGGGGCTATTAGCTACACCTTC.

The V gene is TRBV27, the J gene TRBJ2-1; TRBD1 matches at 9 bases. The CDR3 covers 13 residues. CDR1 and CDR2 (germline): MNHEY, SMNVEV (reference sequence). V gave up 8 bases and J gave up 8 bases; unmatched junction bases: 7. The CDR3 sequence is CASGTGLRDEQFF. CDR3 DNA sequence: TGTGCCAGCGGGACAGGGCTTAGAGATGAGCAGTTCTTC.

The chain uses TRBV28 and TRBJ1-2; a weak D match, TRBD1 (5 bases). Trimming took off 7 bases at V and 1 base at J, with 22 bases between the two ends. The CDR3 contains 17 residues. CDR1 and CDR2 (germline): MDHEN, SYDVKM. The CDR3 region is CASTPEDTVGRNYGYTF. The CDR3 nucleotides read TGTGCCAGCACCCCCGAGGACACCGTAGGCCGTAACTATGGCTACACCTTC.

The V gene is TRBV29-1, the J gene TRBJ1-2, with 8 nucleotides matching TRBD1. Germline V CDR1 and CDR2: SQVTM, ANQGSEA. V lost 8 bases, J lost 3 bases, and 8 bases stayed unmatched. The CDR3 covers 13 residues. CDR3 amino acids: CSSSTGEDYGYTF. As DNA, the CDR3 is TGCAGCTCCTCGACAGGGGAGGACTATGGCTACACCTTC.

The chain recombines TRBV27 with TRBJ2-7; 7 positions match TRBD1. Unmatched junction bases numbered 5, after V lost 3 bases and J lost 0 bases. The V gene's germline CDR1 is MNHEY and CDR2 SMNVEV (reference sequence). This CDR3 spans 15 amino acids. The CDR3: CASSFGQASSYEQYF. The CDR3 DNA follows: TGTGCCAGCAGTTTCGGACAGGCCAGCTCCTACGAGCAGTACTTC.

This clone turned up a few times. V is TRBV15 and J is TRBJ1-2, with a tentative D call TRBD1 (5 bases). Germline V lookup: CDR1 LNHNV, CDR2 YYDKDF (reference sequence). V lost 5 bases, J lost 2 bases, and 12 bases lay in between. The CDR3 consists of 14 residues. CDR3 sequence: CATSPDQGNYGYTF. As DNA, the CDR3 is TGTGCCACCAGCCCCGATCAGGGAAACTATGGCTACACCTTC.

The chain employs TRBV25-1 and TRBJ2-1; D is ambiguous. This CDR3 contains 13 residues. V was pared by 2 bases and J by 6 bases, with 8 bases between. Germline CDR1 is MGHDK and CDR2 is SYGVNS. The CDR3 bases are TGTGCCAGCAGTGAAGGCAGTCCCAATGAGCAGTTCTTC. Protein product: CASSEGSPNEQFF.

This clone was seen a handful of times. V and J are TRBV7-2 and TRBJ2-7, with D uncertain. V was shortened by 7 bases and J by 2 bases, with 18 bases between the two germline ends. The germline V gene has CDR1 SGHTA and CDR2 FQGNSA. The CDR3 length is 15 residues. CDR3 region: CASNARLEPTYEQYF. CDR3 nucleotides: TGTGCCAGCAACGCCAGACTCGAACCAACCTACGAGCAGTACTTC.

The CDR3: CASSRVVFYEQYF. The CDR3 DNA sequence: TGTGCCAGTAGTCGGGTAGTTTTCTACGAGCAGTACTTC. The chain has TRBV19 and TRBJ2-7; D gene unclear. Trimming shortened V by 5 bases and J by 3 bases, and 11 bases separated the two germline ends. CDR1 and CDR2 from the germline V gene are LNHDA and SQIVND (reference sequence). The CDR3 is 13 residues long.

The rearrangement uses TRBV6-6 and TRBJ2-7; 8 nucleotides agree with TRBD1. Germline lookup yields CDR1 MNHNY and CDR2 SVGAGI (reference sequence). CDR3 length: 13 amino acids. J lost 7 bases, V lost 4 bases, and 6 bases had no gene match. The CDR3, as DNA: TGTGCCAGCAGTTCTGACAGGGGAAGGGAGCAGTACTTC. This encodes CASSSDRGREQYF.

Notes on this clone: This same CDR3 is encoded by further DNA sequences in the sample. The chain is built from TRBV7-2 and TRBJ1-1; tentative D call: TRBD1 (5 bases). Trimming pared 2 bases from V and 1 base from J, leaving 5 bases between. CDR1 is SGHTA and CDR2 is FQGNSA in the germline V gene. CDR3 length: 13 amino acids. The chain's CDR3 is CASSLTGNTEAFF. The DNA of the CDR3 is TGTGCCAGCAGCTTAACAGGGAACACTGAAGCTTTCTTT.

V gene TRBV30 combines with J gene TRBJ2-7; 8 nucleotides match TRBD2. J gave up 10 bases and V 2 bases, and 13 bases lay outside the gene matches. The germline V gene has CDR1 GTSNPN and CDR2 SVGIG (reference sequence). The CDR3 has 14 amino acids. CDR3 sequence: CAWSQGIAGTRQYF. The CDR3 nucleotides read TGTGCCTGGAGTCAAGGTATAGCGGGGACTAGACAGTACTTC.

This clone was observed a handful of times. The CDR3 region has the DNA TGTGCCCCTGCGGCATCACGTCGCAATCAGCCCCAGCATTTT. This codes for CAPAASRRNQPQHF. The chain is built from TRBV6-5 and TRBJ1-5; D gene uncertain. The CDR3 covers 14 residues. The ends were cut back, 11 bases at V and 2 bases at J, with 16 bases in the middle. CDR1 and CDR2 from the germline V gene are MNHEY and SVGAGI.